These 4 T cell receptor beta chains came from one sample sequenced in a study of blood T cell repertoires in COVID-19. TCRdb keeps only in-frame clones here, not all; method: immunoSEQ multiplex PCR. The data show some 250,000 clones, approximately 90% seen once. The sequenced material came from PBMCs or T cells enriched from blood (not recorded which). The receptors here all came from a man aged 35-49 years who had recovered from COVID-19.

This chain connects TRBV6-5 to TRBJ1-5; D gene uncertain. Trimming removed 4 bases from V and 1 base from J, with 11 bases in between. The CDR3 length is 15 residues. In germline, CDR1 is MNHEY, CDR2 SVGAGI. The CDR3 nucleotides read TGTGCCAGCAGTTCTGCGGGAAGGAGCAATCAGCCCCAGCATTTT. The encoded protein is CASSSAGRSNQPQHF.

The chain couples TRBV9 to TRBJ1-2; a weak D match, TRBD1 (6 bases). CDR1 SGDLS and CDR2 YYNGEE come from the germline V gene. The CDR3 is 13 residues long. Trimming took 2 bases from V and 2 from J, leaving 7 bases between them. CDR3 protein: CASSVTGNYGYTF. CDR3 DNA: TGTGCCAGCAGCGTCACAGGGAACTATGGCTACACCTTC.

As to this clone: Other DNA sequences of this sample code for an identical CDR3. The J gene is TRBJ1-1, the V gene TRBV5-6, with 8 bases lining up with TRBD1. This CDR3 region has 14 residues. Losses at the gene ends were 4 bases for V and 0 bases for J; bases not matched to a gene: 2. CDR1 is SGHDT, CDR2 YYEEEE, per germline. This CDR3 is CASSRGQVNTEAFF. The CDR3 DNA reads as TGTGCCAGCAGCCGGGGACAGGTGAACACTGAAGCTTTCTTT.

The chain combines TRBV11-3 with TRBJ2-3; the D gene is possibly TRBD2 (6 bases). Germline CDR1 and CDR2: SGHNT and YENEEA. This CDR3 comprises 15 residues. The V and J ends lost 5 bases and 2 bases respectively, with 14 bases between them. The CDR3 DNA follows: TGTGCCAGCAGCCCGCTGCGGGGACTCACAGATACGCAGTATTTT. Translation: CASSPLRGLTDTQYF.